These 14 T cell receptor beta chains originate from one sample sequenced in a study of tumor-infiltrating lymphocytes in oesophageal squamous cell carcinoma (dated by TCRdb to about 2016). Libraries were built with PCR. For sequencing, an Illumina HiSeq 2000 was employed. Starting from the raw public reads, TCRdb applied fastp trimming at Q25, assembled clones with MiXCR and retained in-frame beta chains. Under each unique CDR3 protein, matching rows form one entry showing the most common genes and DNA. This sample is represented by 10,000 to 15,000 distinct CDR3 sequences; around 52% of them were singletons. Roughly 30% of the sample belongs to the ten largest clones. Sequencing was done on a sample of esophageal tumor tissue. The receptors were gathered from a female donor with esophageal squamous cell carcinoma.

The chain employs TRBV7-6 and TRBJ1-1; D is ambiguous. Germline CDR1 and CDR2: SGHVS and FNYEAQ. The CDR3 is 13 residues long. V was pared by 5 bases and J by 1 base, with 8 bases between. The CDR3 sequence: CASSEYRNTEAFF. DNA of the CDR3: TGTGCCAGCAGCGAATACAGGAACACTGAAGCTTTCTTT. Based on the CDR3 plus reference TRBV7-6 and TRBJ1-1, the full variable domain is GAGVSQSPRYKVTKRGQDVALRCDPISGHVSLYWYRQALGQGPEFLTYFNYEAQQDKSGLPNDRFSAERPEGSISTLTIQRTEQRDSAMYRCASSEYRNTEAFFGQGTRLTVV.

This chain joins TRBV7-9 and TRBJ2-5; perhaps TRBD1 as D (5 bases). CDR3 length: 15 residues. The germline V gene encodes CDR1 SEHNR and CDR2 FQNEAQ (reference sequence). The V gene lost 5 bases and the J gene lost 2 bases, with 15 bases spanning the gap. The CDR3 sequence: CASSLTGIGQETQYF. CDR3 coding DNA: TGTGCCAGCAGCCTTACAGGTATCGGGCAAGAGACCCAGTACTTC. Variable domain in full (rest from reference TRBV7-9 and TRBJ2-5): DTGVSQNPRHKITKRGQNVTFRCDPISEHNRLYWYRQTLGQGPEFLTYFQNEAQLEKSRLLSDRFSAERPKGSFSTLEIQRTEQGDSAMYLCASSLTGIGQETQYFGPGTRLLVL.

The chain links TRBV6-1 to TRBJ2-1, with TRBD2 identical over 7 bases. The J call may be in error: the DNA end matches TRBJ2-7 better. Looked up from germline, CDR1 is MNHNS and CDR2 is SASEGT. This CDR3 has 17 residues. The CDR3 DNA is TGTGCCAGCCCGGTGAAGGCGGGAGTTCCCCCTATCTACGAGCAGTACTTC. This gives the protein CASPVKAGVPPIYEQYF.

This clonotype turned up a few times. The CDR3 nucleotides read TGTGCCAGCAGCACATTCAGGGCGGGAGGACTCAATGAGCAGTTCTTC. Protein: CASSTFRAGGLNEQFF. The V and J genes are TRBV7-9 and TRBJ2-1; 8 bases are shared with TRBD2. CDR3 length equals 16 residues. Unmatched junction bases numbered 12, after V lost 5 bases and J lost 6 bases. Germline V CDR1 and CDR2: SEHNR, FQNEAQ (reference sequence).

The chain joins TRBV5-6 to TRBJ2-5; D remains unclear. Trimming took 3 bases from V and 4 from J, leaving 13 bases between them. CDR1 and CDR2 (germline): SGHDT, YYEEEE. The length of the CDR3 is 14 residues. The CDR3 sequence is CASSSPYGPETQYF. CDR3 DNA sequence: TGTGCCAGCAGCTCCCCTTACGGCCCAGAGACCCAGTACTTC.

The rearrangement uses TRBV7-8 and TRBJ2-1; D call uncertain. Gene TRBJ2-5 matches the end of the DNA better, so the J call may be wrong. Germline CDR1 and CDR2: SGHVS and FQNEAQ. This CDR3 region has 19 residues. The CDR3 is CASSHPTHLDTQYQETQYF. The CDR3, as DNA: TGTGCCAGCAGCCACCCGACCCACCTCGACACGCAGTACCAAGAGACCCAGTACTTC.

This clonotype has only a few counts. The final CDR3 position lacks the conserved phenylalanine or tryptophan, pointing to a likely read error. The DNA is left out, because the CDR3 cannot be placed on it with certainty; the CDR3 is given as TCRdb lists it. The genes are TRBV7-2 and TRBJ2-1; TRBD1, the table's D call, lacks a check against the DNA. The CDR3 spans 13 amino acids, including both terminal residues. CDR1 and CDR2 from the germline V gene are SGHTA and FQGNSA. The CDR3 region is CASSGSYEQYFGA.

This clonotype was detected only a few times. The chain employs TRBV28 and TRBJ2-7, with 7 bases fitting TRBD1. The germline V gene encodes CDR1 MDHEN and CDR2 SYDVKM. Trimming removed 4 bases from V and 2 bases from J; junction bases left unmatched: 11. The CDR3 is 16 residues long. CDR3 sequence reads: CASSSPGQSRPYEQYF. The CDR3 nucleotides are TGTGCCAGCAGTTCTCCGGGACAGTCCCGTCCCTACGAGCAGTACTTC.

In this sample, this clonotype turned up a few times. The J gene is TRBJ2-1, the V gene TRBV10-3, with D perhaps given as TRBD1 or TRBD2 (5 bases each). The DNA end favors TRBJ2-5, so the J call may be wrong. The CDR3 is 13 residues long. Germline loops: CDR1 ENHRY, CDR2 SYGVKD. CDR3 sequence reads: CAISERGSVTQYF. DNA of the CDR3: TGTGCCATCAGCGAGAGGGGTTCTGTGACCCAGTACTTC.

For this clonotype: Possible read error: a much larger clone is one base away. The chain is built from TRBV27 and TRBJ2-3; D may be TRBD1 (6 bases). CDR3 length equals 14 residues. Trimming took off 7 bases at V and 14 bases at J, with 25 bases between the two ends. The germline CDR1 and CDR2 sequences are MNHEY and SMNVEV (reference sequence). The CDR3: CASTSGTLTGELYF. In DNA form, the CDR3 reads TGTGCCAGCACGTCCGGGACACTCACCGGGGAGCTGTATTTT.

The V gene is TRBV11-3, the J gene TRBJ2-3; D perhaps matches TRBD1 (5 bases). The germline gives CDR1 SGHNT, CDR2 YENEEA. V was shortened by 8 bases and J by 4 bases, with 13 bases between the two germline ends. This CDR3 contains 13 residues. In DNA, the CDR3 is TGTGCCAGCGCTAGGGGTTGGTCAGATACGCAGTATTTT. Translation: CASARGWSDTQYF.

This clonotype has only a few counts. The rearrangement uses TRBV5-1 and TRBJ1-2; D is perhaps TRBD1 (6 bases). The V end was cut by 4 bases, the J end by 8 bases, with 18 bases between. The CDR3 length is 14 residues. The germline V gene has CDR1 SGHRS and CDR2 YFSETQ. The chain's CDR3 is CASSPIVGGGGYTF. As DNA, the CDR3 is TGCGCCAGCAGCCCTATAGTAGGGGGAGGCGGCTACACCTTC.

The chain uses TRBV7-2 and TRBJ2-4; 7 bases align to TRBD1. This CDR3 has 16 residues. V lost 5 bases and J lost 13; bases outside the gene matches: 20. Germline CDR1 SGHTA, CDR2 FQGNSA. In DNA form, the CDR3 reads TGTGCCAGCAGCGCTAGACAGGGTCGGAGCACAGATACGCAGTACTTC. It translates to CASSARQGRSTDTQYF.

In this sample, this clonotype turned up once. The CDR3 DNA reads TGTGCCAGCAGCCACCGCGGGGCTCTCTACAATAATGAGCAGTTCTTC. Encoded protein: CASSHRGALYNNEQFF. V gene TRBV7-2 combines with J gene TRBJ2-3; D possibly corresponds to TRBD2 (6 bases). The last part of the DNA fits TRBJ2-1 better; the J call may be wrong. The germline CDR1 and CDR2 sequences are SGHTA and FQGNSA. CDR3 length: 16 amino acids.